The T cell receptor (beta chain) described here comes from a study of Ad26.COV2.S vaccination and SARS-CoV-2 variants. At the level of the study: Intramuscularly, Ad26.COV2.S was given either once or twice, 56 days apart.

In its sample, this clone was seen a few times. Assay used: immunoSEQ multiplex PCR; TCRdb lists only in-frame clones, some missing. Among just over 350,000 clones, around 83% were seen once, and the ten largest hold 2.5% to 3.5%. V lost 3 bases and J 0 bases, leaving 6 bases between the germline ends. Germline CDR1 is LGHNA and CDR2 is YSLEER. The CDR3 runs 15 residues. The treatment denotes: 15 to 20 received Ad26.COV2.S at low or high dose, single or two shots; roughly 5 received placebo; per-sample allocation not given. Collection of the samples took place on day 63 after the first injection of vaccine or placebo.

The genes are TRBV4-3 and TRBJ1-6, with D uncertain. The sequences come from peripheral blood, collected in a trial of Ad26.COV2.S vaccine versus placebo. This receptor was identified in a person between 18 and 60 years old who received the Ad26.COV2.S COVID-19 vaccine or a placebo. The CDR3 sequence is CASSQALSYNSPLHF. Written as DNA, the CDR3 is TGCGCCAGCAGCCAGGCCCTCTCCTATAATTCACCCCTCCACTTT.